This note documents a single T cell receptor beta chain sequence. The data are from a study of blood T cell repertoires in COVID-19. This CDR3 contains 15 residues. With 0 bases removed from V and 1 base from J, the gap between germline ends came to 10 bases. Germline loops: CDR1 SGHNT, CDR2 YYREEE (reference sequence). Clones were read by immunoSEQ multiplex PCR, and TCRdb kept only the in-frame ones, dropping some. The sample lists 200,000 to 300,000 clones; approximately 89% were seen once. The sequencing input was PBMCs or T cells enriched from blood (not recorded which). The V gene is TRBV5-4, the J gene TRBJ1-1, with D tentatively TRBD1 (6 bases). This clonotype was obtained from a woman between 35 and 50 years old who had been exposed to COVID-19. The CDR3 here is CASSLEQGRNTEAFF. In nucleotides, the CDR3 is TGTGCCAGCAGCTTGGAGCAGGGGCGGAACACTGAAGCTTTCTTT.